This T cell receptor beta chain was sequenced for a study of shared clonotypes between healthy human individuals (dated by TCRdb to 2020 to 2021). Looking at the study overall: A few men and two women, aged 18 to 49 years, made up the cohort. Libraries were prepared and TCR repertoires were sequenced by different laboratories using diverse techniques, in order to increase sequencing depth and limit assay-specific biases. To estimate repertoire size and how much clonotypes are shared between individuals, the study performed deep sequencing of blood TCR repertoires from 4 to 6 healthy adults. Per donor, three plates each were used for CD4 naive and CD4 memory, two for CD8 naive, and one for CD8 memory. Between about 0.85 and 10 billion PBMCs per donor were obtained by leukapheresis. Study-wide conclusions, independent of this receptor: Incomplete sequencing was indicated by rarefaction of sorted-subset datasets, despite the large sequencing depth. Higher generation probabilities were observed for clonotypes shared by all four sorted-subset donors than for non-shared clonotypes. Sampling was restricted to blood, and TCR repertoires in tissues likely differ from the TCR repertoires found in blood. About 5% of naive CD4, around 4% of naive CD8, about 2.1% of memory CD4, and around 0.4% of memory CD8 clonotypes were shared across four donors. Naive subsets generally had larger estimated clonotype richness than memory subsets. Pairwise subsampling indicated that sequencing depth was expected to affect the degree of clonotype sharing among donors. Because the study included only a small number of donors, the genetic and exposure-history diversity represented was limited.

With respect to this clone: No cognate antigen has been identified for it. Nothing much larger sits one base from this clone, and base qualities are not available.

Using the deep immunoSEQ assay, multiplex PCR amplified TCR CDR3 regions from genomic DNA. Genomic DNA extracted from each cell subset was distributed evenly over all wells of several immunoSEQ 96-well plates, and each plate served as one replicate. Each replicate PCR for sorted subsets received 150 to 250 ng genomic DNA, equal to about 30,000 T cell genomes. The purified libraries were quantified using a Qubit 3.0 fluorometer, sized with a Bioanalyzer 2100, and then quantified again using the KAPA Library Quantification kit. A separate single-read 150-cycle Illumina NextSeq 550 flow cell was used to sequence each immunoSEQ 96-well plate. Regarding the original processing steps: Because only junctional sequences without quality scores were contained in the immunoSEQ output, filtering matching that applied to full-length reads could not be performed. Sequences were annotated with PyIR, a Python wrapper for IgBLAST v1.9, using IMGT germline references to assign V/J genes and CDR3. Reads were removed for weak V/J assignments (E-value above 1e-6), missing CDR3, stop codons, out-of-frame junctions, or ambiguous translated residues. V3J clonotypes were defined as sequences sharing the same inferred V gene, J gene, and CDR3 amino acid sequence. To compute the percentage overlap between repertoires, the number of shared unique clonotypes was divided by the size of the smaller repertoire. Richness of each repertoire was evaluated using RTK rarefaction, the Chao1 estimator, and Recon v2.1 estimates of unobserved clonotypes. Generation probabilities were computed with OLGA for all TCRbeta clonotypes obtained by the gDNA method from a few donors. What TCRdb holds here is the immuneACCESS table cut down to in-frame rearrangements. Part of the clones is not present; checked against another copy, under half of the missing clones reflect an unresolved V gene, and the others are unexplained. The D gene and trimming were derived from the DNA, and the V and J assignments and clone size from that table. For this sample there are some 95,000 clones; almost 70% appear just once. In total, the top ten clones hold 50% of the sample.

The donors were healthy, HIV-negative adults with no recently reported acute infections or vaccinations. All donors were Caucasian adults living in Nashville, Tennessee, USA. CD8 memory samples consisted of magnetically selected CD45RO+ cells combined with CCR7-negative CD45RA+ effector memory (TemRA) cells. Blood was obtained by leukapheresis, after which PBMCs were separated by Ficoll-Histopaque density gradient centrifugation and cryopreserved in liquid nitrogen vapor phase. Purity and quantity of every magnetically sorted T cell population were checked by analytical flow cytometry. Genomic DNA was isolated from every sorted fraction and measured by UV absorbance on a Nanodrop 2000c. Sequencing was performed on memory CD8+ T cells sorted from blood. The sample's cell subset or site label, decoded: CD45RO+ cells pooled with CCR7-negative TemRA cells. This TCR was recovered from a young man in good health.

The CDR3 region reads CASRLQGMGSYEQYF. The nucleotide sequence is TGTGCCAGCAGACTACAGGGGATGGGGTCCTACGAGCAGTACTTC. The chain is made from TRBV13 and TRBJ2-7, and 7 junctional nucleotides match TRBD1. Including cysteine and phenylalanine, the CDR3 has 15 amino acids. The DNA shown is the 45-base CDR3, in frame from base 1. V loses 6 bases at its end and J loses 1 base; junction bases beyond the gene matches: 9. As encoded in the germline V gene (reference sequence), CDR1 is PRHDT while CDR2 is FYEKMQ. Reference TRBV13 and TRBJ2-7 proteins supply the regions before and after the CDR3; the full variable domain is: AAGVIQSPRHLIKEKRETATLKCYPIPRHDTVYWYQQGPGQDPQFLISFYEKMQSDKGSIPDRFSAQQFSDYHSELNMSSLELGDSALYFCASRLQGMGSYEQYFGPGTRLTVT.